A selection of T cell receptor beta chains follows, all from one sample in a study of a mutant IDH1 vaccine in newly diagnosed glioma. These receptors lack a known antigen. Assay: immunoSEQ multiplex PCR; the TCRdb copy retains only in-frame clones and omits some. This sample has about 32,000 clones, with roughly 78% found just once. The sample here was PBMCs, taken from a glioma patient whose treatment included an IDH1 peptide vaccine. All receptors derive from a man aged 25-45 years with glioma. Both conserved end residues are part of each CDR3. The order of the fields is clone size, J gene, D gene, V gene, CDR3 DNA, CDR3 protein. D genes are given only for firm matches. Size is stated for part of the rows, as once, few or many counts, or as a class when the clone is expanded.

clone size: .
J gene: TRBJ2-3
D gene: .
V gene: TRBV5-1
CDR3 DNA: TGCGCCAGCAGCCCCTTACTCGGAGACACAGATACGCAGTATTTT
CDR3 protein: CASSPLLGDTDTQYF

clone size: .
J gene: TRBJ1-1
D gene: TRBD1
V gene: TRBV19
CDR3 DNA: TGTGCCAGTCACAGGGGGTTGGGGACTGAAGCTTTCTTT
CDR3 protein: CASHRGLGTEAFF

clone size: .
J gene: TRBJ2-5
D gene: .
V gene: TRBV6-1
CDR3 DNA: TGTGCCAGCAGTGAATTGCTGGCGGACCAAGAGACCCAGTACTTC
CDR3 protein: CASSELLADQETQYF

clone size: .
J gene: TRBJ2-5
D gene: .
V gene: TRBV5-1
CDR3 DNA: TGCGCCAGCAGCTTGGTTGGGCGGGTGGAACGAGAGACCCAGTACTTC
CDR3 protein: CASSLVGRVERETQYF

clone size: .
J gene: TRBJ2-7
D gene: .
V gene: TRBV7-2
CDR3 DNA: TGTGCCAGCAGCTTAGCGGGGGGTTTAGGCTCCTACGAGCAGTACTTC
CDR3 protein: CASSLAGGLGSYEQYF

clone size: .
J gene: TRBJ1-2
D gene: .
V gene: TRBV2
CDR3 DNA: TGTGCCAGCAGTGAGGACAGAAACTATGGCTACACCTTC
CDR3 protein: CASSEDRNYGYTF

clone size: .
J gene: TRBJ2-7
D gene: .
V gene: TRBV28
CDR3 DNA: TGTGCCAGCAGTTTCGACCTTACCTACGAGCAGTACTTC
CDR3 protein: CASSFDLTYEQYF

clone size: .
J gene: TRBJ2-2
D gene: .
V gene: TRBV11-3
CDR3 DNA: TGTGCCAGCAGCTTAGTGAGAGGGACCGGGGAGCTGTTTTTT
CDR3 protein: CASSLVRGTGELFF

clone size: few
J gene: TRBJ1-1
D gene: .
V gene: TRBV7-9
CDR3 DNA: TGTGCCAGCAGCTTAGCGGACGGTGGGGCTTTCTTT
CDR3 protein: CASSLADGGAFF

clone size: .
J gene: TRBJ2-7
D gene: TRBD2
V gene: TRBV6-1
CDR3 DNA: TGTGCCAGCAGAAGTAAAACTAGCGATCCCTACGAGCAGTACTTC
CDR3 protein: CASRSKTSDPYEQYF

clone size: .
J gene: TRBJ1-1
D gene: .
V gene: TRBV9
CDR3 DNA: TGTGCCAGCAGCGTAGTTGACGGACAGAGGAACACTGAAGCTTTCTTT
CDR3 protein: CASSVVDGQRNTEAFF

clone size: .
J gene: TRBJ2-7
D gene: TRBD1
V gene: TRBV19
CDR3 DNA: TGTGCCAGTAGAGGGACAGGGAGTTCCTACGAGCAGTACTTC
CDR3 protein: CASRGTGSSYEQYF

clone size: .
J gene: TRBJ2-7
D gene: .
V gene: TRBV10-2
CDR3 DNA: TGCGCCAGCAGTGAGAAAGGGAACGAGCAGTACTTC
CDR3 protein: CASSEKGNEQYF

clone size: few
J gene: TRBJ2-3
D gene: .
V gene: TRBV6-4
CDR3 DNA: TGTGCCAGCAGTGATAAGGGAGGCACAGATACGCAGTATTTT
CDR3 protein: CASSDKGGTDTQYF

clone size: .
J gene: TRBJ2-3
D gene: TRBD1
V gene: TRBV25-1
CDR3 DNA: TGTGCCAGCAAAGGGACAGACACAGATACGCAGTATTTT
CDR3 protein: CASKGTDTDTQYF

clone size: .
J gene: TRBJ2-2
D gene: .
V gene: TRBV10-1
CDR3 DNA: TGCGCCAGCAGAAACAACACCGGGGAGCTGTTTTTT
CDR3 protein: CASRNNTGELFF

clone size: .
J gene: TRBJ1-5
D gene: .
V gene: TRBV30
CDR3 DNA: TGTGCCTGGAGTGTATCGCGGATAAATCAGCCCCAGCATTTT
CDR3 protein: CAWSVSRINQPQHF

clone size: .
J gene: TRBJ2-3
D gene: TRBD2
V gene: TRBV7-9
CDR3 DNA: TGTGCCAGCAGTTTAACTAGCGGGAGACCCACAGATACGCAGTATTTT
CDR3 protein: CASSLTSGRPTDTQYF

clone size: .
J gene: TRBJ2-7
D gene: .
V gene: TRBV7-3
CDR3 DNA: TGTGCCAGCAGCTCGAATCGACAGACCCAACAGTACTTC
CDR3 protein: CASSSNRQTQQYF

clone size: .
J gene: TRBJ1-2
D gene: .
V gene: TRBV6-5
CDR3 DNA: TGTGCCAGCAGGGTGGGGGGACCCTATGGCTACACCTTC
CDR3 protein: CASRVGGPYGYTF

clone size: .
J gene: TRBJ2-7
D gene: .
V gene: TRBV29-1
CDR3 DNA: TGCAGCGTTCAGAGGACCCAGGGGCACGAGCAGTACTTC
CDR3 protein: CSVQRTQGHEQYF

clone size: .
J gene: TRBJ2-7
D gene: TRBD1
V gene: TRBV5-6
CDR3 DNA: TGTGCCAGCAGCCAAACGACAGGGGGCTTTTACGAGCAGTACTTC
CDR3 protein: CASSQTTGGFYEQYF

clone size: .
J gene: TRBJ2-5
D gene: TRBD2
V gene: TRBV5-1
CDR3 DNA: TGCGCCAGCAGCTTGAATAGCGGGGGGGCCCAAGAGACCCAGTACTTC
CDR3 protein: CASSLNSGGAQETQYF

clone size: .
J gene: TRBJ2-7
D gene: TRBD1
V gene: TRBV30
CDR3 DNA: TGTGCCAGGACGGGCAGGGGGCCTTCCGAGCAGTACTTC
CDR3 protein: CARTGRGPSEQYF

clone size: few
J gene: TRBJ1-5
D gene: .
V gene: TRBV28
CDR3 DNA: TGTGCCAGCAGTTTTGTCGATAATCAGCCCCAGCATTTT
CDR3 protein: CASSFVDNQPQHF

clone size: once
J gene: TRBJ1-2
D gene: TRBD1
V gene: TRBV6-5
CDR3 DNA: TGTGCCACCTTCCCCTTTACAGGGGGCAGAGGCTACACCTTC
CDR3 protein: CATFPFTGGRGYTF

clone size: once
J gene: TRBJ2-1
D gene: .
V gene: TRBV30
CDR3 DNA: TGTGCCTGGAGTGTACACAGGGACAATGAGCAGTTCTTC
CDR3 protein: CAWSVHRDNEQFF

clone size: .
J gene: TRBJ2-3
D gene: TRBD1
V gene: TRBV15
CDR3 DNA: TGTGCCACCAGCAGGGACAGGGGTGGGGCAGATACGCAGTATTTT
CDR3 protein: CATSRDRGGADTQYF

clone size: once
J gene: TRBJ2-7
D gene: TRBD2
V gene: TRBV6-8
CDR3 DNA: TGTGCCAGCAGTTACCCACTGTTGGAGCGGGGATACGAGCAGTACTTC
CDR3 protein: CASSYPLLERGYEQYF

clone size: .
J gene: TRBJ2-2
D gene: .
V gene: TRBV7-8
CDR3 DNA: TGTGCCAGCCGCTGGACGGGGAACACCGGGGAGCTGTTTTTT
CDR3 protein: CASRWTGNTGELFF

clone size: .
J gene: TRBJ2-6
D gene: TRBD2
V gene: TRBV7-6
CDR3 DNA: TGTGCCAGCAGCTTAGGAGCGGGCGGGAGGATCTCTGGGGCCAACGTCCTGACTTTC
CDR3 protein: CASSLGAGGRISGANVLTF

clone size: once
J gene: TRBJ2-2
D gene: .
V gene: TRBV6-6
CDR3 DNA: TGTGCCAGCAGGGAGGGGGGGAACACCGGGGAGCTGTTTTTT
CDR3 protein: CASREGGNTGELFF

clone size: .
J gene: TRBJ1-1
D gene: TRBD1
V gene: TRBV29-1
CDR3 DNA: TGCAGCGTGGGGGGACAGCTGAACACTGAAGCTTTCTTT
CDR3 protein: CSVGGQLNTEAFF

clone size: few
J gene: TRBJ1-1
D gene: .
V gene: TRBV2
CDR3 DNA: TGTGCCAGCAGCGGTGGGCGCGGGGCTGAAGCTTTCTTT
CDR3 protein: CASSGGRGAEAFF

clone size: .
J gene: TRBJ2-3
D gene: .
V gene: TRBV7-9
CDR3 DNA: TGTGCCAGCAGCTTAGCCGGGAGTTTCTCAGATACGCAGTATTTT
CDR3 protein: CASSLAGSFSDTQYF

clone size: .
J gene: TRBJ1-1
D gene: .
V gene: TRBV6-5
CDR3 DNA: TGTGCCAGCAGTCCCACCCCCCGTCGCACTGAAGCTTTCTTT
CDR3 protein: CASSPTPRRTEAFF

clone size: few
J gene: TRBJ2-7
D gene: .
V gene: TRBV6-1
CDR3 DNA: TGTGCCAGCAGTGGACTCGGAAGCTCCTACGAGCAGTACTTC
CDR3 protein: CASSGLGSSYEQYF

clone size: few
J gene: TRBJ1-5
D gene: .
V gene: TRBV27
CDR3 DNA: TGTGCCAGCAGTTCTCGAGGTCAGCCCCAGCATTTT
CDR3 protein: CASSSRGQPQHF

clone size: .
J gene: TRBJ2-7
D gene: .
V gene: TRBV15
CDR3 DNA: TGTGCCACCAGCGGCAACAGGGTAGTACCCTACGAGCAGTACTTC
CDR3 protein: CATSGNRVVPYEQYF